These 22 T cell receptor beta chains came from one sample sequenced in a study of blood T cell repertoires in COVID-19. Generated by immunoSEQ multiplex PCR, the TCRdb table keeps only in-frame clones and is missing some. The sample consists of about 140,000 clones, 78% of them appearing once. The sample comprised peripheral blood. The receptors were sampled from a man aged 60 to 69 who had recovered from COVID-19.

This clone was picked up a small number of times. This chain connects TRBV4-3 to TRBJ1-2, with a tentative D call TRBD1 (6 bases). The CDR3 is 15 residues long. The V and J ends lost 0 bases and 5 bases respectively, with 13 bases between them. Germline loops: CDR1 LGHNA, CDR2 YSLEER. CDR3: CASSQDLQGSYGYTF. The CDR3 bases are TGCGCCAGCAGCCAAGATCTCCAGGGGTCTTATGGCTACACCTTC.

The chain combines TRBV6-5 with TRBJ1-2; no reliable D call. Deletions cut 6 bases from V and 0 bases from J, with 5 bases between. Germline V gives CDR1 MNHEY, CDR2 SVGAGI. The CDR3 runs 12 residues. This CDR3 reads CASRQTNYGYTF. CDR3 DNA sequence: TGTGCCAGCAGGCAGACTAACTATGGCTACACCTTC.

The chain couples TRBV28 to TRBJ1-4, with a tentative D call TRBD1 (5 bases). Germline lookup yields CDR1 MDHEN and CDR2 SYDVKM. There are 16 residues in the CDR3. Trimming shortened V by 7 bases and J by 2 bases, and 17 bases separated the two germline ends. Here the CDR3 DNA reads TGTGCCAGCAACCCGCACCTCTCAGGGACTAATGAAAAACTGTTTTTT. Translation: CASNPHLSGTNEKLFF. Based on the CDR3 plus reference TRBV28 and TRBJ1-4, the full variable domain is DVKVTQSSRYLVKRTGEKVFLECVQDMDHENMFWYRQDPGLGLRLIYFSYDVKMKEKGDIPEGYSVSREKKERFSLILESASTNQTSMYLCASNPHLSGTNEKLFFGSGTQLSVL.

The rearrangement links TRBV5-8 to TRBJ2-7, with 8 bases aligning to TRBD1. Germline loops: CDR1 SGHTS, CDR2 YDEGEE. V lost 0 bases, J lost 3 bases, and 5 bases stayed unmatched. This CDR3 comprises 15 residues. CDR3 in amino acids: CASSLGQGMVYEQYF. In DNA form, the CDR3 reads TGTGCCAGCAGCTTGGGACAGGGGATGGTCTACGAGCAGTACTTC.

The CDR3 DNA sequence: TGTGCCACCTTGGACAGCTCCTACGAGCAGTACTTC. Protein: CATLDSSYEQYF. The genes are TRBV28 and TRBJ2-7, with a weak D call TRBD1 (6 bases). Trimming removed 10 bases from V and 0 bases from J, with 10 bases in between. From germline, CDR1 is MDHEN and CDR2 SYDVKM. CDR3 length: 12 residues. The full variable domain, in which reference TRBV28 and TRBJ2-7 provide the parts outside the CDR3, is DVKVTQSSRYLVKRTGEKVFLECVQDMDHENMFWYRQDPGLGLRLIYFSYDVKMKEKGDIPEGYSVSREKKERFSLILESASTNQTSMYLCATLDSSYEQYFGPGTRLTVT.

This chain connects TRBV18 to TRBJ1-3; TRBD1 aligns across 7 bases. Germline CDR1 and CDR2: KGHSH and LQKENI. V shed 3 bases, J shed 0 bases, and the junction held 5 bases outside the gene matches. This CDR3 comprises 16 residues. CDR3 coding DNA: TGTGCCAGCTCACCTGGGACAGTCCACTCTGGAAACACCATATATTTT. Encoded protein: CASSPGTVHSGNTIYF.

The chain is built from TRBV4-2 and TRBJ2-7, with TRBD2 matching 8 bases. This CDR3 has 15 residues. The V gene end was trimmed by 4 bases and the J gene end by 3 bases; junction bases not matched to a gene: 8. The V gene's germline CDR1 is LGHNA and CDR2 YNFKEQ. The CDR3 region is CASSPAGGEGYEQYF. The CDR3 DNA reads TGTGCCAGCAGCCCGGCCGGGGGGGAGGGCTACGAGCAGTACTTC.

This sequence joins TRBV4-3 and TRBJ1-3, with 8 bases fitting TRBD1. Trimming removed 0 bases from V and 2 bases from J; junction bases left unmatched: 6. CDR3 length equals 17 residues. From germline, CDR1 is LGHNA and CDR2 YSLEER. The CDR3 DNA is TGCGCCAGCAGCCAAGATTGGACAGGGCTGACTGGAAACACCATATATTTT. As protein: CASSQDWTGLTGNTIYF.

The gene calls are TRBV19 and TRBJ2-1, with TRBD1 matching over 8 bases. CDR1 and CDR2 from the germline V gene are LNHDA and SQIVND (reference sequence). Germline trimming cut 5 bases from V and 9 bases from J; bases unmatched to any gene: 9. This CDR3 is built from 14 residues. CDR3 protein: CASSSDREICEQFF. CDR3 sequence (DNA): TGTGCCAGTAGTTCGGACAGGGAGATTTGTGAGCAGTTCTTC.

This clone occurred a few times. The gene calls are TRBV7-9 and TRBJ2-1, with TRBD2 matching over 13 bases. With 4 bases clipped from V and 11 bases from J, the junction kept 5 bases outside the gene matches. The CDR3 sequence is 14 residues long. Germline loops: CDR1 SEHNR, CDR2 FQNEAQ (reference sequence). CDR3 DNA sequence: TGTGCCAGCAGCTCCGGGACTAGCGGGGCCCAGCAGTTCTTC. This encodes CASSSGTSGAQQFF.

The gene calls are TRBV28 and TRBJ2-2; tentatively, D is TRBD2 (6 bases). The CDR3 extends over 15 amino acids. Germline CDR1 MDHEN, CDR2 SYDVKM. With 6 bases removed from V and 7 bases from J, the gap between germline ends came to 18 bases. CDR3 DNA: TGTGCCAGCAGCCCACCGGGATCGGGGGTCGGGGAGCTGTTTTTT. Its translation is CASSPPGSGVGELFF.

The chain recombines TRBV6-5 with TRBJ1-5, with 8 bases lining up with TRBD1. CDR3 size: 14 residues. The J segment lost 7 bases and the V segment lost 5 bases, leaving 7 bases of the junction unmatched. Germline V gene data show CDR1 as MNHEY and CDR2 as SVGAGI. CDR3 DNA sequence: TGTGCCAGCAGTCGCCGGACAGGGTGGCAGCCCCAGCATTTT. Residues: CASSRRTGWQPQHF.

The V call is TRBV5-8, the J call TRBJ2-1; TRBD2 agrees at 13 bases. J gave up 3 bases and V 4 bases, and 13 bases lay outside the gene matches. The CDR3 sequence is 19 residues long. Germline V lookup: CDR1 SGHTS, CDR2 YDEGEE. The CDR3 nucleotides read TGTGCCAGCAGCAGGCGACTAGCGGGGGGCGGATCCAACTACAATGAGCAGTTCTTC. Encoded protein: CASSRRLAGGGSNYNEQFF.

The chain employs TRBV6-1 and TRBJ2-2; D ambiguous. This CDR3 has 12 amino acids. From germline, CDR1 is MNHNS and CDR2 SASEGT. V lost 3 bases and J lost 4, with 3 bases in between. CDR3 bases: TGTGCCAGCAGTGATCTCACCGGGGAGCTGTTTTTT. It encodes CASSDLTGELFF.

The chain couples TRBV6-2 or TRBV6-3 to TRBJ2-3; D remains unclear. V lost 0 bases to trimming and J lost 7 bases, with 11 bases between them. This CDR3 has 14 amino acids. Per germline, CDR1 MNHEY and CDR2 SVGEGT. DNA of the CDR3: TGTGCCAGCAGTTACTCCGGCGGCCGGAATACGCAGTATTTT. It is translated as CASSYSGGRNTQYF.

The J gene is TRBJ2-1, the V gene TRBV6-1; 7 bases align to TRBD1. The V segment lost 1 base and the J segment 6 bases; nucleotides outside the gene matches: 6. Germline V lookup: CDR1 MNHNS, CDR2 SASEGT. The CDR3 has 15 amino acids. CDR3 nucleotide sequence: TGTGCCAGCAGTGAAGTGGGGACAGTTGCCAATGAGCAGTTCTTC. Its translation: CASSEVGTVANEQFF.

The V call is TRBV7-9, the J call TRBJ2-5; 12 nucleotides agree with TRBD1. Germline V CDR1 and CDR2: SEHNR, FQNEAQ (reference sequence). The CDR3 loop spans 16 amino acids. J lost 4 bases, V lost 5 bases, and 8 bases had no gene match. The CDR3 sequence is CASSPKGTGGRETQYF. CDR3 coding DNA: TGTGCCAGCAGCCCGAAGGGGACAGGGGGCCGAGAGACCCAGTACTTC.

This clone was detected only a few times. The chain couples TRBV4-2 to TRBJ2-1; D unresolved. Germline V gene sequence: CDR1 LGHNA, CDR2 YNFKEQ. CDR3 length equals 13 residues. Trimming took off 4 bases at V and 5 bases at J, with 9 bases between the two ends. CDR3 in DNA: TGTGCCAGCAGCCGAGGCACAAACAATGAGCAGTTCTTC. It encodes CASSRGTNNEQFF.

This clone was seen many times. The rearrangement links TRBV10-3 to TRBJ2-6; TRBD1 is a possible D gene (6 bases). Deletions cut 10 bases from V and 2 bases from J, with 18 bases between. Looked up from germline, CDR1 is ENHRY and CDR2 is SYGVKD. This CDR3 contains 16 residues. Here the CDR3 reads CATGRLQGTGANVLTF. The CDR3 DNA reads TGTGCCACCGGACGCCTACAGGGCACTGGGGCCAACGTCCTGACTTTC.

The chain combines TRBV6-1 with TRBJ1-6; the D gene is possibly TRBD1 (6 bases). CDR1 and CDR2 from the germline V gene are MNHNS and SASEGT. Trimming removed 2 bases from V and 5 bases from J, with 13 bases in between. The CDR3 extends over 16 amino acids. The CDR3 here is CASSEFQGQDNSPLHF. The CDR3 DNA reads as TGTGCCAGCAGTGAATTCCAGGGACAAGATAATTCACCCCTCCACTTT.

The genes are TRBV19 and TRBJ2-5; 7 nucleotides agree with TRBD1. The CDR3 sequence is 14 residues long. CDR1 and CDR2 (germline): LNHDA, SQIVND (reference sequence). With V trimmed by 5 bases and J by 0 bases, 3 bases remained unmatched. The CDR3 coding sequence is TGTGCCAGTAGTCTACAGGGGCACCAAGAGACCCAGTACTTC. Translation: CASSLQGHQETQYF.

V is TRBV12-3 or TRBV12-4 and J is TRBJ1-1, with D maybe TRBD1 (6 bases). Trimming left V 5 bases short and J 4 bases short, with 11 bases between. There are 13 residues in the CDR3. CDR3 in amino acids: CASSPRGGTEAFF. For the CDR3, the DNA is TGTGCCAGCAGTCCTAGGGGGGGCACTGAAGCTTTCTTT.